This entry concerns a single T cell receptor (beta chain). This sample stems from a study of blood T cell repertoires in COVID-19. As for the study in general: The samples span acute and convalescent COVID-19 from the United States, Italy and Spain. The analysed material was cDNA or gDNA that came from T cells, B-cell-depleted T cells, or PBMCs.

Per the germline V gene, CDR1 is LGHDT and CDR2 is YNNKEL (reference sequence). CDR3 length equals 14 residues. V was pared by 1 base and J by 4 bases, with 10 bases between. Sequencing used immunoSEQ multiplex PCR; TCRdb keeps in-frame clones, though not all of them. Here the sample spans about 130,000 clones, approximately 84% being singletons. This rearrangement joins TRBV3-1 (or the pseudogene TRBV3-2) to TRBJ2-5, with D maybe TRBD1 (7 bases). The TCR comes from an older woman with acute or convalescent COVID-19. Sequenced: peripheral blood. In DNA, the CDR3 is TGTGCCAGCAGCCAAGTTCAGGGGGGAGAGACCCAGTACTTC. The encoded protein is CASSQVQGGETQYF.